Included here is one T cell receptor (beta chain) sequence, with context. As yet, its antigen is unknown. This entry comes from a study of radiation and T cells in renal cell carcinoma. With 0 bases removed from V and 4 bases from J, the gap between germline ends came to 21 bases. CDR1 is LGHNA and CDR2 is YNFKEQ in the germline V gene. CDR3 size: 18 residues. Whole-study findings and limits: In blood, top tumor clones expanded by 2 weeks, shrinking by 4.

Time point meaning: blood 4 weeks post-SBRT, at nephrectomy. Stated treatment: 15 Gy SBRT to primary tumor, nephrectomy 4 weeks later. Nephrectomy followed 15 Gy stereotactic body radiation by 4 weeks. Radiation-treated patients gave blood at baseline, week 2 and week 4. Clear cell pathology was present in this patient's renal cell carcinoma. Method: immunoSEQ multiplex PCR; TCRdb's copy keeps in-frame clones and lacks some. The sample gives approximately 29,000 clones, 81% of which show up once; approximately 30% is in the top ten. The chain combines TRBV4-2 with TRBJ2-5; D remains ambiguous. The TCR sequence derives from a man in his sixties with renal cell carcinoma. This material consisted of blood, taken from a patient whose treatment included radiotherapy and nephrectomy. The CDR3: CASSQDAYIIGPGETQYF. The DNA for the CDR3 is TGTGCCAGCAGCCAAGATGCTTATATTATCGGGCCCGGAGAGACCCAGTACTTC.